This T cell receptor (beta chain) came from a study of T cell repertoires in cytomegalovirus infection. MiXCR, run by TCRdb on the reads, gives a single entry per CDR3 protein. The sample consists of 150,000 to 200,000 distinct CDR3 sequences, about 15% of them appearing once. V shed 2 bases and J shed 1 base, with 2 bases lying between them. The germline CDR1 and CDR2 sequences are SGHTA and FQGNSA. The CDR3 is 13 amino acids. This clonotype is labeled as large (0.1 to 1%). The chain has TRBV7-2 and TRBJ2-2; D gene uncertain. The specimen sequenced was CD8+ T cells from PBMCs. This clonotype was sampled from a human donor in good health (CMV status not recorded). Some clones in this sample may be carry-over from other donors' samples. The CDR3 coding sequence is TGTGCCAGCAGCTTACGGAACACCGGGGAGCTGTTTTTT. Amino acids: CASSLRNTGELFF.